This TCR beta chain was observed in a study of blood T cell repertoires in COVID-19. Whole-study context: Collection of acute and convalescent COVID-19 samples took place in the United States, Italy and Spain. PBMCs, B-cell-depleted T cells, or T cells were the source of the cDNA or gDNA that made up the material.

In germline, CDR1 is SNHLY, CDR2 FYNNEI. The ends were cut back, 6 bases at V and 4 bases at J, with 4 bases in the middle. This CDR3 has 11 amino acids. The protocol was immunoSEQ multiplex PCR, while the TCRdb copy is restricted to in-frame clones and leaves out a portion. The profile shows a few hundred thousand clones, 84% of them singletons. The chain couples TRBV2 to TRBJ2-1; D uncertain. The clonotype comes from a woman older than 75 with COVID-19, enrolled during active disease. Specimen: peripheral blood. CDR3 sequence: CASRSYNEQFF. The CDR3 nucleotides read TGTGCCAGCAGGTCGTACAATGAGCAGTTCTTC. Full variable domain (outside the CDR3, taken from reference TRBV2 and TRBJ2-1): EPEVTQTPSHQVTQMGQEVILRCVPISNHLYFYWYRQILGQKVEFLVSFYNNEISEKSEIFDDQFSVERPDGSNFTLKIRSTKLEDSAMYFCASRSYNEQFFGPGTRLTVL.